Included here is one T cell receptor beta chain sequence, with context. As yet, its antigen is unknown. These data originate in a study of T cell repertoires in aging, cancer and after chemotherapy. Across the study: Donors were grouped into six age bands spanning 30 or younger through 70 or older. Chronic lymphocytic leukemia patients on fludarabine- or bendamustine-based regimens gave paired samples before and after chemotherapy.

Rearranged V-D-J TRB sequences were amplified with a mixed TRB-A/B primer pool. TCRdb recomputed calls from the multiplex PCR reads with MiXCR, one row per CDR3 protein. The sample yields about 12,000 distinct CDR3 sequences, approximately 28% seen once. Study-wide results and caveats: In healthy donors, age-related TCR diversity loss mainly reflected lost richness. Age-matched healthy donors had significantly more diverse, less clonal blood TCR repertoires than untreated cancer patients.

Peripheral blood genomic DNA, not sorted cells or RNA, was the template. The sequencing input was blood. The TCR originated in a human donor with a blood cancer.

Here the CDR3 reads CASSLFHLSSGANVLTF. CDR3 in DNA: TGTGCCAGCAGCTTATTTCACCTGAGCTCTGGGGCCAACGTCCTGACTTTC. The V call is TRBV5-6, the J call TRBJ2-6, with unresolved D. The CDR3 loop spans 17 amino acids. In germline, CDR1 is SGHDT, CDR2 YYEEEE. Deletions cut 2 bases from V and 0 bases from J, with 12 bases between.